What follows is one T cell receptor beta chain and its context. Assay: immunoSEQ multiplex PCR; the TCRdb copy retains only in-frame clones and omits some. This table has approximately 230,000 clones, 86% appearing once. This record belongs to a study of blood T cell repertoires in COVID-19. Study overall: PBMCs, B-cell-depleted T cells, or T cells provided the cDNA or gDNA that made up the material.

This TCR came from a man aged 35-49 years who had recovered from COVID-19. Sequenced material: PBMCs or T cells enriched from blood (not recorded which).

The CDR3 nucleotides read TGTGCCAGCAGGAGACAGGGGGACTTTGGCTACACCTTC. The encoded protein is CASRRQGDFGYTF. V and J are TRBV12-3 or TRBV12-4 and TRBJ1-2; 9 nucleotides align to TRBD1. This CDR3 is built from 13 residues. V lost 6 bases to trimming and J lost 7 bases; unmatched junction nucleotides: 6.